This T cell receptor (beta chain) originates from a study of T cell changes during pregnancy in multiple sclerosis. Unmatched junction bases numbered 15, after V lost 6 bases and J lost 1 base. This CDR3 region has 19 residues. Per germline, CDR1 SGHDT and CDR2 YYEEEE. The protocol was immunoSEQ multiplex PCR, while the TCRdb copy is restricted to in-frame clones and leaves out a portion. This sample carries about 60,000 clones, 90% of them seen once, and the ten largest clones take 2% to 2.5%. J is TRBJ2-4 and V is TRBV5-6, with 11 bases identical to TRBD2. The clonotype was recovered from a female donor in good health, enrolled as a control in a pregnancy study. Here the sequenced sample was peripheral blood, taken in the second trimester of pregnancy. The CDR3 reads CASTITLAGGYGAKNIQYF. The DNA of the CDR3 is TGTGCCAGCACAATTACGCTAGCGGGAGGCTACGGCGCCAAAAACATTCAGTACTTC.